The 30 T cell receptor beta chains listed next were all sequenced from one sample in a study of blood T cell repertoires in COVID-19. Assay: immunoSEQ multiplex PCR; the TCRdb copy retains only in-frame clones and omits some. The profile covers roughly 200,000 clones, with approximately 91% appearing a single time and 1.5% to 2% taken by the ten largest. The sequenced material came from peripheral blood. These TCRs come from a man younger than 35 with active or convalescent COVID-19.

This clone appeared a single time. The CDR3 sequence: CASSADRAQPQHF. The CDR3 region has the DNA TGTGCCAGTAGTGCGGACAGGGCTCAGCCCCAGCATTTT. J is TRBJ1-5 and V is TRBV19; TRBD1 matches 8 bases. The CDR3 loop spans 13 amino acids. Losses at the gene ends were 5 bases for V and 6 bases for J; bases not matched to a gene: 3. Looked up from germline, CDR1 is LNHDA and CDR2 is SQIVND (reference sequence).

The V gene is TRBV29-1, the J gene TRBJ1-1; D is unclear. V was pared by 7 bases and J by 0 bases, with 9 bases between. Germline assignment: CDR1 SQVTM and CDR2 ANQGSEA. The CDR3 is made up of 12 amino acids. In DNA, the CDR3 is TGCAGCGCCCTATCTATGAACACTGAAGCTTTCTTT. Its protein is CSALSMNTEAFF.

V is TRBV4-1 and J is TRBJ2-2; 9 nucleotides match TRBD2. Germline trimming cut 3 bases from V and 5 bases from J; bases unmatched to any gene: 7. Germline V gene data show CDR1 as MGHRA and CDR2 as YSYEKL. The CDR3 totals 16 residues. The CDR3 coding sequence is TGCGCCAGCAGCCAGCGGACTAGCGATGCTACCGGGGAGCTGTTTTTT. The encoded protein is CASSQRTSDATGELFF.

The chain has TRBV19 and TRBJ1-2; D possibly corresponds to TRBD1 (5 bases). The CDR3 consists of 13 residues. Trimming removed 5 bases at V and 2 bases at J, with 9 bases between. The germline CDR1 and CDR2 sequences are LNHDA and SQIVND (reference sequence). Written as DNA, the CDR3 is TGTGCCAGTAGTGATTGGGGCAACTATGGCTACACCTTC. Its translation: CASSDWGNYGYTF. Full variable domain (remainder filled in from reference TRBV19 and TRBJ1-2): DGGITQSPKYLFRKEGQNVTLSCEQNLNHDAMYWYRQDPGQGLRLIYYSQIVNDFQKGDIAEGYSVSREKKESFPLTVTSAQKNPTAFYLCASSDWGNYGYTFGSGTRLTVV.

This clone was seen a single time. The V and J genes are TRBV2 and TRBJ2-3, with unresolved D. This CDR3 comprises 12 residues. Germline V gene data show CDR1 as SNHLY and CDR2 as FYNNEI. Trimming shortened V by 6 bases and J by 11 bases, and 15 bases separated the two germline ends. The CDR3 coding sequence is TGTGCCAGCAGCGTAGCCCCGCTAGAGCAGTATTTT. Its protein product is CASSVAPLEQYF.

The chain is built from TRBV7-8 and TRBJ2-7; 8 bases are shared with TRBD1. The CDR3 has 15 amino acids. Germline trimming cut 1 base from V and 3 bases from J; bases unmatched to any gene: 5. Germline CDR1 and CDR2: SGHVS and FQNEAQ. The CDR3 spells CASSLERQGRYEQYF. The CDR3 DNA follows: TGTGCCAGCAGCTTAGAGCGACAGGGGCGCTACGAGCAGTACTTC.

J is TRBJ2-3 and V is TRBV19; 13 bases map to TRBD2. With V trimmed by 5 bases and J by 6 bases, 5 bases remained unmatched. Germline V gene data show CDR1 as LNHDA and CDR2 as SQIVND (reference sequence). The CDR3 consists of 15 residues. Written as DNA, the CDR3 is TGTGCCAGTAGTGAACTAGCGGGAGGGAGTGATACGCAGTATTTT. This translates into CASSELAGGSDTQYF. The full variable domain, rest sourced from reference TRBV19 and TRBJ2-3, is DGGITQSPKYLFRKEGQNVTLSCEQNLNHDAMYWYRQDPGQGLRLIYYSQIVNDFQKGDIAEGYSVSREKKESFPLTVTSAQKNPTAFYLCASSELAGGSDTQYFGPGTRLTVL.

This chain connects TRBV5-1 to TRBJ1-3, with D perhaps TRBD1 (5 bases). Germline CDR1 and CDR2: SGHRS and YFSETQ. This CDR3 is built from 15 residues. V was pared by 4 bases and J by 6 bases, with 17 bases between. The chain's CDR3 is CASSELGGGPNTIYF. CDR3 nucleotide sequence: TGCGCCAGCAGCGAATTGGGGGGAGGACCAAACACCATATATTTT. The entire variable domain, with the rest obtained from reference TRBV5-1 and TRBJ1-3, is as follows: KAGVTQTPRYLIKTRGQQVTLSCSPISGHRSVSWYQQTPGQGLQFLFEYFSETQRNKGNFPGRFSGRQFSNSRSEMNVSTLELGDSALYLCASSELGGGPNTIYFGEGSWLTVV.

This clone was counted at least ten times. The chain combines TRBV19 with TRBJ2-2; possibly TRBD1 for D (5 bases). V was pared by 5 bases and J by 1 base, with 5 bases between. CDR1 is LNHDA and CDR2 is SQIVND in the germline V gene (reference sequence). The CDR3 runs to 13 residues. CDR3 amino acids: CASSGQNTGELFF. For the CDR3, the DNA is TGTGCCAGTAGTGGACAGAACACCGGGGAGCTGTTTTTT.

This sequence joins TRBV11-1 and TRBJ1-3; D possibly corresponds to TRBD1 (6 bases). Trimming cost V 3 bases and J 0 bases, with 9 bases left between them. The CDR3 is 15 residues long. Germline V gene sequence: CDR1 SGHAT, CDR2 FQDESV (reference sequence). CDR3 bases: TGTGCCAGCAGCTTGGACAGCAACTCTGGAAACACCATATATTTT. This translates into CASSLDSNSGNTIYF.

The chain recombines TRBV5-1 with TRBJ1-3, with 10 bases fitting TRBD1. Germline loops: CDR1 SGHRS, CDR2 YFSETQ. With V trimmed by 0 bases and J by 4 bases, 4 bases remained unmatched. The CDR3 extends over 16 amino acids. The CDR3 coding sequence is TGCGCCAGCAGCTTGGCAGGGGACAGGGGAGGAAACACCATATATTTT. It yields the protein CASSLAGDRGGNTIYF. Together with reference TRBV5-1 and TRBJ1-3, the CDR3 gives the full variable domain: KAGVTQTPRYLIKTRGQQVTLSCSPISGHRSVSWYQQTPGQGLQFLFEYFSETQRNKGNFPGRFSGRQFSNSRSEMNVSTLELGDSALYLCASSLAGDRGGNTIYFGEGSWLTVV.

This clone was counted a few times. The chain uses TRBV12-3 or TRBV12-4 and TRBJ1-2; 8 nucleotides line up with TRBD1. The CDR3 is 13 residues long. Losses at the gene ends were 7 bases for V and 5 bases for J; bases not matched to a gene: 6. The CDR3 spells CASTPDRAYGYTF. In nucleotides, the CDR3 is TGTGCCAGCACCCCGGACAGGGCGTATGGCTACACCTTC.

This clone is a singleton in its sample. The rearrangement uses TRBV30 and TRBJ2-7; D is possibly TRBD2 (5 bases). The CDR3 loop spans 14 amino acids. The V gene's germline CDR1 is GTSNPN and CDR2 SVGIG (reference sequence). V was shortened by 2 bases and J by 5 bases, with 16 bases between the two germline ends. The CDR3 DNA reads as TGTGCCTGGAGTCCCTGGGGAGTTCGGGACGAGCAGTACTTC. This gives the protein CAWSPWGVRDEQYF. Together with reference TRBV30 and TRBJ2-7, the CDR3 gives the full variable domain: SQTIHQWPATLVQPVGSPLSLECTVEGTSNPNLYWYRQAAGRGLQLLFYSVGIGQISSEVPQNLSASRPQDRQFILSSKKLLLSDSGFYLCAWSPWGVRDEQYFGPGTRLTVT.

The chain has TRBV4-1 and TRBJ1-2; D possibly corresponds to TRBD1 (6 bases). The V gene lost 4 bases and the J gene lost 5 bases, with 26 bases spanning the gap. CDR1 is MGHRA, CDR2 YSYEKL, per germline. The CDR3 totals 18 residues. CDR3 sequence reads: CASSPDYRNTGQGYGYTF. The CDR3 DNA reads TGCGCCAGCAGCCCCGATTACCGTAATACAGGGCAAGGATATGGCTACACCTTC.

This chain links TRBV12-3 or TRBV12-4 with TRBJ1-2; D is unclear. The V and J ends lost 6 bases and 6 bases respectively, with 14 bases between them. CDR3 size: 13 residues. The CDR3 here is CASRVDRGHGYTF. The CDR3 bases are TGTGCCAGCAGGGTCGACCGTGGGCATGGCTACACCTTC.

This chain links TRBV27 with TRBJ1-5; unclear D gene. The V end was cut by 3 bases, the J end by 2 bases, with 11 bases between. CDR3 length: 15 amino acids. CDR1 is MNHEY and CDR2 is SMNVEV in the germline V gene (reference sequence). DNA of the CDR3: TGTGCCAGCAGTTTGCTGAGTAGTGGCAATCAGCCCCAGCATTTT. Translating it yields CASSLLSSGNQPQHF.

This chain connects TRBV21-1 to TRBJ1-5; the table's D call TRBD1 went unverified against the DNA. TRBV21-1 is a pseudogene segment. This CDR3 is built from 18 residues. The CDR3 DNA reads as TGTGCCAGCAGCAAGGGTAAACAGGGGAATTATAGCAATCAGCCCCAGCATTTT. This encodes CASSKGKQGNYSNQPQHF.

The chain joins TRBV2 to TRBJ1-1; 7 bases match TRBD1. The CDR3 extends over 13 amino acids. J gave up 0 bases and V 8 bases, and 3 bases lay outside the gene matches. CDR1 is SNHLY and CDR2 is FYNNEI in the germline V gene. Here the CDR3 reads CASEDRVNTEAFF. CDR3 nucleotide sequence: TGTGCCAGCGAAGACAGGGTGAACACTGAAGCTTTCTTT.

Remarks on this clone: Other DNA sequences from this sample encode an identical CDR3 as well. V is TRBV2 and J is TRBJ1-1, with D unresolved. The CDR3 covers 13 residues. In germline, CDR1 is SNHLY, CDR2 FYNNEI. V was shortened by 8 bases and J by 5 bases, with 15 bases between the two germline ends. CDR3 DNA: TGTGCCAGCGGAAAGACCGGCGGTACTGAAGCTTTCTTT. This sequence encodes CASGKTGGTEAFF.

This chain joins TRBV28 and TRBJ1-5, with D possibly being TRBD1 (5 bases). The V gene lost 1 base and the J gene lost 4 bases, with 11 bases spanning the gap. The germline gives CDR1 MDHEN, CDR2 SYDVKM. This CDR3 spans 15 amino acids. The CDR3 here is CASSLYQGRNQPQHF. The CDR3 coding sequence is TGTGCCAGCAGTTTATATCAGGGTAGGAATCAGCCCCAGCATTTT.

This clone is a singleton in its sample. The rearrangement links TRBV5-6 to TRBJ2-6, with a tentative D call TRBD2 (5 bases). CDR3 length: 13 amino acids. Germline V gives CDR1 SGHDT, CDR2 YYEEEE. The V end was cut by 6 bases, the J end by 4 bases, with 8 bases between. This CDR3 is CASTTRGANVLTF. The CDR3 DNA reads TGTGCCAGCACCACTAGGGGGGCCAACGTCCTGACTTTC.

This clone is a singleton in its sample. The chain couples TRBV2 to TRBJ1-2; maybe TRBD1 (5 bases). The germline V gene has CDR1 SNHLY and CDR2 FYNNEI. Trimming stripped 10 bases from V and 3 bases from J, with 12 bases between. The CDR3 runs 12 residues. DNA of the CDR3: TGTGCCATTAATCAGGGTGACTATGGCTACACCTTC. Amino acids: CAINQGDYGYTF.

This rearrangement joins TRBV27 to TRBJ1-2; weak D call: TRBD1 (5 bases). V lost 4 bases and J 8 bases, leaving 29 bases between the germline ends. This CDR3 contains 18 residues. The V gene's germline CDR1 is MNHEY and CDR2 SMNVEV (reference sequence). The CDR3 here is CASSYWNPRAPHRAGYTF. The DNA for the CDR3 is TGTGCCAGCAGTTATTGGAATCCCAGGGCACCACATCGCGCCGGCTACACCTTC.

This sequence joins TRBV3-1 (or the pseudogene TRBV3-2) and TRBJ1-2, with 7 bases fitting TRBD1. V was clipped by 2 bases and J by 4 bases; unmatched bases: 4. Germline-derived CDR1 and CDR2 are LGHDT and YNNKEL (reference sequence). The CDR3 runs 14 residues. CDR3 loop: CASSQRDSTYGYTF. The CDR3, as DNA: TGTGCCAGCAGCCAAAGGGACAGTACCTATGGCTACACCTTC.

This chain links TRBV5-6 with TRBJ2-1; D is undetermined. V shed 0 bases and J shed 14 bases, with 15 bases lying between them. The CDR3 consists of 13 residues. Germline CDR1 is SGHDT and CDR2 is YYEEEE. The CDR3 DNA sequence: TGTGCCAGCAGCTTGGTTTTAGCCCCGGAGAAGTTCTTC. Protein: CASSLVLAPEKFF.

The rearrangement joins TRBV5-4 to TRBJ2-1; TRBD2 matches at 13 bases. V trimming: 2 bases; J trimming: 9 bases; junction bases outside the gene matches: 11. This CDR3 contains 17 residues. The V gene's germline CDR1 is SGHNT and CDR2 YYREEE (reference sequence). The CDR3 DNA is TGTGCCAGCAGCTTACCGAGGGGACTAGCGGGATTTTCTGAGCAGTTCTTC. It codes for CASSLPRGLAGFSEQFF.

J is TRBJ2-1 and V is TRBV7-8; 12 nucleotides align to TRBD2. The CDR3 is 17 amino acids. Per the germline V gene, CDR1 is SGHVS and CDR2 is FQNEAQ. J lost 2 bases, V lost 5 bases, and 7 bases had no gene match. The CDR3 sequence is CASSRRLAGDAYNEQFF. The CDR3 nucleotides are TGTGCCAGCAGCCGCCGACTAGCGGGGGACGCCTACAATGAGCAGTTCTTC.

This clone was seen once. V is TRBV9 and J is TRBJ2-7; weak D call: TRBD1 (6 bases). Trimming removed 4 bases from V and 0 bases from J, with 14 bases in between. The CDR3 has 15 residues. Germline V gene sequence: CDR1 SGDLS, CDR2 YYNGEE. CDR3 region: CASSKQGSHSYEQYF. In nucleotides, the CDR3 is TGTGCCAGCAGCAAACAGGGATCTCACTCCTACGAGCAGTACTTC.

This rearrangement joins TRBV5-6 to TRBJ2-3, with 12 bases that match TRBD2. The CDR3 runs 15 residues. Looked up from germline, CDR1 is SGHDT and CDR2 is YYEEEE. Trimming at V came to 4 bases and at J to 4 bases, leaving 4 bases not matched to a gene. For the CDR3, the DNA is TGTGCCAGCAGCCCGCTAGCGGGGGGGTCAGATACGCAGTATTTT. It encodes CASSPLAGGSDTQYF.

The chain joins TRBV7-2 to TRBJ1-6; TRBD1 aligns across 9 bases. Losses at the gene ends were 1 base for V and 10 bases for J; bases not matched to a gene: 5. Germline loops: CDR1 SGHTA, CDR2 FQGNSA. The CDR3 is made up of 15 amino acids. The CDR3 DNA sequence: TGTGCCAGCAGCTTAGGGGGGACAGGGTACTCACCCCTCCACTTT. Translated: CASSLGGTGYSPLHF.